A single sample is the source of the 14 T cell receptor beta chains below, sequenced in a study of T cell changes during pregnancy in multiple sclerosis. Generated by immunoSEQ multiplex PCR, the TCRdb table keeps only in-frame clones and is missing some. The table records 40,000 to 45,000 clones, roughly 87% of them present only once. Sequences were derived from CD4+ T cells from peripheral blood mononuclear cells, sampled in the first trimester of pregnancy. These receptors came from a female donor with multiple sclerosis, enrolled in a pregnancy study.

The CDR3 bases are TGCGCCAGCAGCCAGCGGGCTAGCGGGAGAACAGATACGCAGTATTTT. Its protein is CASSQRASGRTDTQYF. This sequence joins TRBV4-3 and TRBJ2-3, with TRBD2 matching 10 bases. The germline V gene has CDR1 LGHNA and CDR2 YSLEER. The CDR3 runs to 16 residues. J was trimmed by 3 bases and V by 3 bases; bases with no gene match: 6.

This chain connects TRBV19 to TRBJ2-5, with 11 positions matching TRBD2. CDR1 is LNHDA, CDR2 SQIVND, per germline (reference sequence). V shed 8 bases, J shed 2 bases, and the junction held 10 bases outside the gene matches. The CDR3 sequence is 16 residues long. For the CDR3, the DNA is TGTGCCAGTTCCGTCGGACTAGCGGGCGGACAAGAGACCCAGTACTTC. Translating it yields CASSVGLAGGQETQYF. The whole variable domain, filled in from reference TRBV19 and TRBJ2-5, reads DGGITQSPKYLFRKEGQNVTLSCEQNLNHDAMYWYRQDPGQGLRLIYYSQIVNDFQKGDIAEGYSVSREKKESFPLTVTSAQKNPTAFYLCASSVGLAGGQETQYFGPGTRLLVL.

V and J are TRBV18 and TRBJ2-1; D is uncertain. Germline-derived CDR1 and CDR2 are KGHSH and LQKENI. The CDR3 is made up of 14 amino acids. V was cut by 3 bases and J by 5 bases, with 11 bases left in between. The CDR3 DNA reads as TGTGCCAGCTCACCCCCAGTTACGCACAATGAGCAGTTCTTC. The encoded protein is CASSPPVTHNEQFF.

V is TRBV19 and J is TRBJ2-1; 10 bases align to TRBD2. This CDR3 is built from 17 residues. V lost 6 bases and J lost 3; bases outside the gene matches: 11. The germline V gene encodes CDR1 LNHDA and CDR2 SQIVND (reference sequence). The CDR3 DNA follows: TGTGCCAGTAGCCCCCTTGGACTAGCGGCACTCTACAATGAGCAGTTCTTC. Translated, it gives CASSPLGLAALYNEQFF.

The chain employs TRBV10-2 and TRBJ2-3; 9 bases match TRBD2. V shed 5 bases and J 5 bases; nucleotides not matched to a gene: 8. CDR1 is WSHSY, CDR2 SAAADI, per germline. This CDR3 comprises 15 residues. The CDR3 DNA follows: TGCGCCAGCAGTAGTGCGGGAGGGCAGGGAGATACGCAGTATTTT. It codes for CASSSAGGQGDTQYF.

V gene TRBV19 combines with J gene TRBJ2-1, with TRBD2 identical over 15 bases. Germline CDR1 is LNHDA and CDR2 is SQIVND (reference sequence). J lost 4 bases, V lost 0 bases, and 10 bases had no gene match. This CDR3 is 20 amino acids long. CDR3 DNA: TGTGCCAGTAGTATAGACCCACGAGGACTAGCGGGAGGGGGTTACAATGAGCAGTTCTTC. As protein: CASSIDPRGLAGGGYNEQFF.

The DNA for the CDR3 is TGCGCCAGCAAGGGTAGCGGGAGGGCCTATTACAAAAACATTCAGTACTTC. Translation gives CASKGSGRAYYKNIQYF. The V and J genes are TRBV5-1 and TRBJ2-4; 11 bases fit TRBD2. With 6 bases clipped from V and 3 bases from J, the junction kept 11 bases outside the gene matches. The CDR3 spans 17 residues. From germline, CDR1 is SGHRS and CDR2 YFSETQ.

J is TRBJ2-5 and V is TRBV6-5; perhaps TRBD2 as D (5 bases). Per the germline V gene, CDR1 is MNHEY and CDR2 is SVGAGI. V lost 2 bases, J lost 5 bases, and 12 bases lay in between. This CDR3 spans 14 amino acids. CDR3 nucleotides: TGTGCCAGCAGTTACGAGGGAGACGGGGAGACCCAGTACTTC. Translating gives CASSYEGDGETQYF.

This chain connects TRBV19 to TRBJ1-3, with TRBD1 as a possible D gene (5 bases). The germline gives CDR1 LNHDA, CDR2 SQIVND (reference sequence). V was clipped by 6 bases and J by 0 bases, with 9 bases between them. This CDR3 spans 14 amino acids. The CDR3 sequence is CASRAGSSGNTIYF. In nucleotides, the CDR3 is TGTGCCAGTAGAGCAGGGTCCTCTGGAAACACCATATATTTT.

J is TRBJ1-1 and V is TRBV10-3; 11 nucleotides align to TRBD1. With 3 bases clipped from V and 6 bases from J, the junction kept 9 bases outside the gene matches. The germline CDR1 and CDR2 sequences are ENHRY and SYGVKD. This CDR3 region has 16 residues. The CDR3 DNA reads as TGTGCCATCAGTGACGGACGCCGGACAGGGGGCTCTGAAGCTTTCTTT. This translates into CAISDGRRTGGSEAFF.

In its sample, this clone ranks as medium-sized (0.01 to 0.1%). V and J are TRBV2 and TRBJ2-7; D unclear. The CDR3 is made up of 13 amino acids. Germline CDR1 and CDR2: SNHLY and FYNNEI. The V end was cut by 9 bases, the J end by 0 bases, with 12 bases between. The CDR3: CASRDWHSYEQYF. CDR3 nucleotide sequence: TGTGCCAGTAGAGACTGGCACTCCTACGAGCAGTACTTC. Based on the CDR3 plus reference TRBV2 and TRBJ2-7, the full variable domain is EPEVTQTPSHQVTQMGQEVILRCVPISNHLYFYWYRQILGQKVEFLVSFYNNEISEKSEIFDDQFSVERPDGSNFTLKIRSTKLEDSAMYFCASRDWHSYEQYFGPGTRLTVT.

This chain connects TRBV5-5 to TRBJ2-7, with 7 bases identical to TRBD2. The V gene's germline CDR1 is SGHKS and CDR2 YYEKEE (reference sequence). The CDR3 length is 16 residues. The trim removed 0 bases at V and 0 bases at J, leaving 6 bases unmatched. CDR3 sequence reads: CASSLVVAGVSYEQYF. CDR3 coding DNA: TGTGCCAGCAGCTTGGTGGTAGCGGGCGTCTCCTACGAGCAGTACTTC.

This clone is medium-sized by share. The identical CDR3 is also encoded by other nucleotide sequences in the sample. The chain carries TRBV30 and TRBJ1-1; no firm D call. The CDR3 extends over 11 amino acids. The V end lost 4 bases, the J end lost 3 bases, and 6 bases lay between the germline ends. Germline V gives CDR1 GTSNPN, CDR2 SVGIG (reference sequence). CDR3 sequence: CAWNRDTEAFF. In DNA, the CDR3 is TGTGCCTGGAACCGGGACACTGAAGCTTTCTTT.

The chain is built from TRBV15 and TRBJ2-1; 10 bases are shared with TRBD1. This CDR3 contains 18 residues. Per the germline V gene, CDR1 is LNHNV and CDR2 is YYDKDF (reference sequence). V was clipped by 4 bases and J by 8 bases; unmatched bases: 17. As DNA, the CDR3 is TGTGCCACCAGCAAGCTCCTCAAATCGGGACAGGGGAATGATGAGCAGTTCTTC. This codes for CATSKLLKSGQGNDEQFF.